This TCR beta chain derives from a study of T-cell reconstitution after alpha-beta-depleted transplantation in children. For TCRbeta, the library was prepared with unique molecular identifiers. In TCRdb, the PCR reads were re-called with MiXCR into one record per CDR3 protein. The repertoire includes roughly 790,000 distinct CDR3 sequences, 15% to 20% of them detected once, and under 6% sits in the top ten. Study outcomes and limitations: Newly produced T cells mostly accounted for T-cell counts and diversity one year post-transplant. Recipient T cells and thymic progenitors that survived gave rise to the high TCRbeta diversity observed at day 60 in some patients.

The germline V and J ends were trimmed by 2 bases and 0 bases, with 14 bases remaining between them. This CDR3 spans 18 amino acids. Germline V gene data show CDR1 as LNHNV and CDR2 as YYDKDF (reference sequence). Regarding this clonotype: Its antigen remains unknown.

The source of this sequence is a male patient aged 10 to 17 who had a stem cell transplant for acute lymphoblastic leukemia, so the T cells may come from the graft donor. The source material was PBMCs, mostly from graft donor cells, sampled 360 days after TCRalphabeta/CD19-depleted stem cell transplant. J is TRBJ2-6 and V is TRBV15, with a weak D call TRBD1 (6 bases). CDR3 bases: TGTGCCACCAGCAGATTAAGACAGGACTTCTCTGGGGCCAACGTCCTGACTTTC. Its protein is CATSRLRQDFSGANVLTF.